These T cell receptor beta chains were read from a single sample in a study of T-cell reconstitution after alpha-beta-depleted transplantation in children. TCRdb independently ran MiXCR on the PCR reads; one entry per CDR3 protein. This sample has 75,000 to 90,000 distinct CDR3 sequences, with approximately 14% found just once. The sequenced sample was PBMCs, mostly from graft donor cells, obtained 180 days after TCRalphabeta/CD19-depleted stem cell transplant. The receptors here all came from a male patient aged 2 to 10 who had a stem cell transplant for acute lymphoblastic leukemia, so the T cells may come from the graft donor. The CDR3 runs from the conserved cysteine through the conserved F or W. A D gene is named only where the DNA matches it firmly. Where a row states a size, it is once, few, many or the class of an expanded clone; other rows omit it.

J gene	D gene	V gene	clone size	CDR3 protein	CDR3 DNA
TRBJ1-1	NA	TRBV5-1	NA	CASSLVVREDTEAFF	TGCGCCAGCAGCTTGGTAGTCAGAGAGGACACTGAAGCTTTCTTT
TRBJ1-2	NA	TRBV4-3	few	CASSQDIYEAPGYTF	TGCGCCAGCAGCCAAGATATCTACGAGGCGCCAGGCTACACCTTC
TRBJ1-1	NA	TRBV6-5	few	CASSYSTGNTEAFF	TGTGCCAGCAGTTACTCTACAGGGAACACTGAAGCTTTCTTT
TRBJ2-3	TRBD2	TRBV20-1	NA	CSLIIPRLAGTDTQYF	TGCAGTCTGATCATACCCAGACTAGCGGGCACAGATACGCAGTATTTT
TRBJ2-3	NA	TRBV14	NA	CASSFWRGPTDTQYF	TGTGCCAGCTCTTTCTGGCGGGGACCCACAGATACGCAGTATTTT
TRBJ2-5	NA	TRBV7-2	NA	CASSPNRETQYF	TGTGCCAGCAGCCCCAATCGAGAGACCCAGTACTTC
TRBJ2-2	TRBD1	TRBV25-1	NA	CASSETGTGPSGELFF	TGTGCCAGCAGTGAGACCGGGACAGGACCCTCAGGGGAGCTGTTTTTT
TRBJ1-1	NA	TRBV5-8	NA	CASNRMNTEAFF	TGTGCCAGCAATAGAATGAACACTGAAGCTTTCTTT
TRBJ2-2	NA	TRBV20-1	many	CSAIRIPRTNTGELFF	TGCAGTGCTATAAGGATCCCCCGGACGAACACCGGGGAGCTGTTTTTT
TRBJ2-7	NA	TRBV4-3	NA	CASSTTRVGGLYEQYF	TGCGCCAGCAGCACGACCCGAGTCGGGGGGCTTTACGAGCAGTACTTC
TRBJ2-5	NA	TRBV5-1	many	CASSLGAGAPETQYF	TGCGCCAGCAGCTTGGGAGCAGGGGCTCCAGAGACCCAGTACTTC
TRBJ2-1	TRBD2	TRBV7-9	few	CASSLAGGGAYNEQFF	TGTGCCAGCAGTTTAGCGGGAGGCGGGGCCTACAATGAGCAGTTCTTC
TRBJ2-7	NA	TRBV5-1	few	CASSLGWKGSYEQYF	TGCGCCAGCTCCCTGGGCTGGAAAGGGTCCTACGAGCAGTACTTC
TRBJ2-5	NA	TRBV7-2	NA	CASSLNRVQETQYF	TGTGCCAGCAGCTTGAACAGGGTCCAAGAGACCCAGTACTTC
TRBJ2-7	TRBD2	TRBV10-3	many	CAISDRPSGDYEQYF	TGTGCCATCAGTGATCGCCCTAGCGGGGACTACGAGCAGTACTTC
TRBJ1-5	NA	TRBV5-1	NA	CASRPEQGLGPQHF	TGCGCCAGCAGACCCGAACAGGGCCTGGGGCCCCAGCATTTT
TRBJ1-2	NA	TRBV28	few	CASRRGGNGYTF	TGTGCCAGCAGGCGAGGGGGGAACGGCTACACCTTC
TRBJ2-7	TRBD1	TRBV5-1	few	CASSLPPGQPYEQYF	TGCGCCAGCAGCTTGCCCCCGGGACAGCCCTACGAGCAGTACTTC
TRBJ2-1	NA	TRBV7-2	NA	CASSPVGTRWGYLFF	TGTGCCAGCAGCCCCGTTGGGACACGATGGGGCTATCTGTTCTTC
TRBJ2-3	TRBD1	TRBV12-3/TRBV12-4	NA	CASSLGQGYSQYF	TGTGCCAGCAGTTTGGGACAGGGCTATTCGCAGTATTTT
TRBJ2-5	NA	TRBV7-2	many	CASSLAWGTQYF	TGTGCCAGCAGCTTAGCGTGGGGGACCCAGTACTTC
TRBJ2-7	TRBD1	TRBV12-3/TRBV12-4	few	CASSRWGPDRVAAMPYEQYF	TGTGCCAGCAGTCGGTGGGGGCCGGACAGGGTGGCAGCGATGCCCTACGAGCAGTACTTC
TRBJ2-5	NA	TRBV10-3	many	CAISKYRDTGTQKETQYF	TGTGCCATCAGTAAATACCGGGACACAGGAACACAAAAAGAGACCCAGTACTTC
TRBJ2-4	NA	TRBV5-1	NA	CASKGSKNIQYF	TGCGCCAGCAAGGGCAGTAAAAACATTCAGTACTTC
TRBJ2-1	NA	TRBV11-1	NA	CASSLQGDEQFF	TGTGCCAGCAGCTTACAGGGAGATGAGCAGTTCTTC
TRBJ1-5	NA	TRBV28	few	CASSFDGYSNQPQHF	TGTGCCAGCAGTTTCGACGGTTATAGCAATCAGCCCCAGCATTTT
TRBJ1-1	NA	TRBV5-1	few	CASRLDAMNTEAFF	TGCGCCAGCAGATTGGACGCCATGAACACTGAAGCTTTCTTT
TRBJ1-1	NA	TRBV5-1	few	CASSFDQGWYTEAFF	TGCGCCAGCAGCTTTGACCAGGGTTGGTACACTGAAGCTTTCTTT
TRBJ1-1	NA	TRBV9	many	CASGGTVNTEAFF	TGTGCCAGCGGGGGGACGGTGAACACTGAAGCTTTCTTT
TRBJ2-7	NA	TRBV4-1	NA	CASSQIRASLDPGEQYF	TGCGCCAGCAGCCAAATACGGGCTAGCCTTGACCCTGGGGAGCAGTACTTC
TRBJ2-3	NA	TRBV7-8	few	CASSPGRGLTDTQYF	TGTGCCAGCAGTCCAGGCAGGGGTCTTACAGATACGCAGTATTTT
TRBJ2-1	TRBD2	TRBV20-1	few	CSAHRTSGYNEQFF	TGCAGTGCCCATAGGACTAGCGGTTACAATGAGCAGTTCTTC
TRBJ2-1	NA	TRBV27	many	CASSLKWGGLYNEQFF	TGTGCCAGCAGTTTAAAGTGGGGGGGGCTCTACAATGAGCAGTTCTTC
TRBJ2-1	TRBD2	TRBV9	NA	CASSVDSGGYNEQFF	TGTGCCAGCAGCGTAGACTCGGGGGGATACAATGAGCAGTTCTTC
TRBJ2-3	TRBD1	TRBV20-1	few	CSARDSTGEDTQYF	TGCAGTGCTAGAGATTCCACAGGGGAGGATACGCAGTATTTT
TRBJ2-5	NA	TRBV15	NA	CATSRDQGETQYF	TGTGCCACCAGCAGAGATCAAGGAGAGACCCAGTACTTC
TRBJ1-2	NA	TRBV6-5	few	CASSYSIAGSFGYTF	TGTGCCAGCAGTTACTCGATCGCAGGGTCGTTCGGCTACACCTTC
TRBJ2-3	TRBD2	TRBV6-5	few	CASSRLQLAVTDTQYF	TGTGCCAGCAGTCGACTGCAACTAGCGGTCACAGATACGCAGTATTTT
TRBJ2-7	TRBD1	TRBV25-1	NA	CASSARTGLYEQYF	TGTGCCAGCAGTGCAAGGACAGGGCTCTACGAGCAGTACTTC
TRBJ2-7	NA	TRBV11-1	few	CATTDSYEQYF	TGTGCCACCACAGATTCCTACGAGCAGTACTTC
TRBJ2-5	NA	TRBV20-1	NA	CSAPWAGQETQYF	TGCAGTGCCCCATGGGCAGGCCAAGAGACCCAGTACTTC
TRBJ2-1	TRBD2	TRBV20-1	few	CSGLAHHHNEQFF	TGCAGTGGACTAGCGCATCACCACAATGAGCAGTTCTTC
TRBJ1-2	NA	TRBV7-2	few	CASSLAITGRFYGYTF	TGTGCCAGCAGCTTAGCGATAACAGGGAGGTTCTATGGCTACACCTTC
TRBJ1-2	NA	TRBV4-3	few	CASSQERGGNYGYTF	TGCGCCAGCAGCCAAGAGCGGGGTGGAAACTATGGCTACACCTTC
TRBJ1-2	NA	TRBV4-1	NA	CASSQDPLGGSGYTF	TGCGCCAGCAGCCAAGACCCACTTGGAGGTTCTGGCTACACCTTC
TRBJ2-5	TRBD1	TRBV6-1	NA	CASRATGGIETQYF	TGTGCCAGCAGGGCGACAGGGGGGATAGAGACCCAGTACTTC
TRBJ2-7	NA	TRBV7-9	few	CASSRGKSYEQYF	TGTGCCAGCAGCCGGGGGAAGTCTTACGAGCAGTACTTC
TRBJ2-3	TRBD2	TRBV7-2	few	CASSLASTSGGYTDTQYF	TGTGCCAGCAGCTTAGCGTCCACTAGCGGGGGATACACAGATACGCAGTATTTT
TRBJ2-3	TRBD1	TRBV18	NA	CASSATGTASTDTQYF	TGTGCCAGCTCAGCGACTGGGACAGCTAGCACAGATACGCAGTATTTT
TRBJ2-5	NA	TRBV5-6	NA	CASSDKSGGYQETQYF	TGTGCCAGCAGCGACAAATCCGGGGGCTACCAAGAGACCCAGTACTTC
TRBJ2-1	NA	TRBV20-1	NA	CSAREPGTYNEQFF	TGCAGTGCTAGAGAACCGGGGACGTACAATGAGCAGTTCTTC
TRBJ1-5	NA	TRBV20-1	few	CSASGPWGGNQPQHF	TGCAGTGCTAGTGGACCTTGGGGAGGTAATCAGCCCCAGCATTTT
TRBJ2-1	TRBD2	TRBV7-3	few	CASSSSLAGGNEQFF	TGTGCCAGCAGCTCTTCTCTAGCGGGAGGGAATGAGCAGTTCTTC